These 3 T cell receptor beta chains originate from one sample sequenced in a study of T cells in Graves' hyperthyroidism and ophthalmopathy. Amplification targeted TCR beta CDR3 regions from RNA transcripts. Primed by the HTBI set, a first-round RT-PCR was run on the TCR CDR3. TCRdb used MiXCR to reprocess the multiplex PCR reads, holding one entry per CDR3 protein. The sample records hundreds of thousands of distinct CDR3 sequences, 14% to 15% being singletons. The material sequenced was blood. The origin of the receptors is a woman aged 40 to 50 with Graves' ophthalmopathy.

This clonotype has ten or more counts. The chain employs TRBV7-2 and TRBJ2-5, with D perhaps assigned TRBD1 or TRBD2 (6 bases each). The CDR3 extends over 15 amino acids. Trimming stripped 1 base from V and 2 bases from J, with 11 bases between. Germline V gene data show CDR1 as SGHTA and CDR2 as FQGNSA. As DNA, the CDR3 is TGTGCCAGCAGCTTAGGGGGGGCAACTCAAGAGACCCAGTACTTC. Translated: CASSLGGATQETQYF.

There are many counts of this clonotype. The chain joins TRBV5-1 to TRBJ2-5, with D possibly TRBD1 on 5 matching bases. Germline V gene lookup returns CDR1 SGHRS and CDR2 YFSETQ. The CDR3 runs to 15 residues. The germline V and J ends were trimmed by 0 bases and 2 bases, with 11 bases remaining between them. The CDR3 DNA reads as TGCGCCAGCAGCTTGGTTGGTCAGGGACAAGAGACCCAGTACTTC. This gives the protein CASSLVGQGQETQYF.

This clonotype has at least ten counts. V gene TRBV29-1 combines with J gene TRBJ2-7; D is perhaps TRBD1 (6 bases). The germline gives CDR1 SQVTM, CDR2 ANQGSEA. V shed 5 bases and J shed 9 bases, with 17 bases lying between them. The CDR3 covers 12 residues. The CDR3 nucleotides read TGCAGCGTTACGCACAGGGTAGGAGGGCAGTACTTC. This translates into CSVTHRVGGQYF.